A selection of T cell receptor beta chains follows, all from one sample in a study of human T cells and chemical hapten exposure. TCRdb analysed the RACE reads with MiXCR anew, one entry per CDR3 protein. The sample records 180,000 or so distinct CDR3 sequences, around 15% being singletons. Sequenced here: whole blood, sampled in connection with sensitization to the hapten diphenylcyclopropenone (DPC). The source is a woman aged 25 to 39 with alopecia areata. Some clones in this sample may be carry-over from other donors' samples. CDR3s include the opening cysteine and the closing phenylalanine or tryptophan. Fields, in order: J gene, clone size, D gene, V gene, CDR3 DNA, CDR3 protein. The D gene is left open where the match is weak. The size field is filled for only some rows; it gives once, few, many or a size class.

j_call: TRBJ2-1; clone_size: .; d_call: TRBD2; v_call: TRBV5-1; cdr3_nt: TGCGCCAGCAGCTTGGGTCTAGCGGGAGGCCACAATGAGCAGTTCTTC; cdr3_aa: CASSLGLAGGHNEQFF
j_call: TRBJ2-2; clone_size: .; d_call: .; v_call: TRBV27; cdr3_nt: TGTGCCAGCAGTTTGAGATGGGGGAACACCGGGGAGCTGTTTTTT; cdr3_aa: CASSLRWGNTGELFF
j_call: TRBJ1-4; clone_size: once; d_call: TRBD1; v_call: TRBV6-6; cdr3_nt: TGTGCCAGCAGTTCCTCGGACAGGGATAATGAAAAACTGTTTTTT; cdr3_aa: CASSSSDRDNEKLFF
j_call: TRBJ2-7; clone_size: many; d_call: TRBD2; v_call: TRBV28; cdr3_nt: TGTGCCAGCAGCCCGACTAGCGGGGGCCGCTACGAGCAGTACTTC; cdr3_aa: CASSPTSGGRYEQYF
j_call: TRBJ1-1; clone_size: few; d_call: TRBD1; v_call: TRBV7-3; cdr3_nt: TGTGCCAGCAGCCTCGACAGGGGAGGGACTGAAGCTTTCTTT; cdr3_aa: CASSLDRGGTEAFF
j_call: TRBJ1-6; clone_size: many; d_call: .; v_call: TRBV28; cdr3_nt: TGTGCCAGCAGTCCGACAGTCTCCTATAATTCACCCCTCCACTTT; cdr3_aa: CASSPTVSYNSPLHF
j_call: TRBJ2-1; clone_size: many; d_call: .; v_call: TRBV29-1; cdr3_nt: TGCAGCGTAGTAAAAGTAGAAGCGGCATCAACCTACAATGAGCAGTTCTTC; cdr3_aa: CSVVKVEAASTYNEQFF
j_call: TRBJ1-5; clone_size: .; d_call: .; v_call: TRBV28; cdr3_nt: TGTGCCAGCAGGACCGGTAATAGCAATCAGCCCCAGCATTTT; cdr3_aa: CASRTGNSNQPQHF
j_call: TRBJ1-2; clone_size: few; d_call: .; v_call: TRBV20-1; cdr3_nt: TGCAGTTCCGGGACCCTTGGCTACACCTTC; cdr3_aa: CSSGTLGYTF
j_call: TRBJ1-5; clone_size: .; d_call: TRBD1; v_call: TRBV28; cdr3_nt: TGTGCCAGCAGTTTAGTTTGGACAGGGGGGGCTAGCAATCAGCCCCAGCATTTT; cdr3_aa: CASSLVWTGGASNQPQHF
j_call: TRBJ2-3; clone_size: many; d_call: .; v_call: TRBV20-1; cdr3_nt: TGCAGTGCTAGAGAGGTTCCATGGGAGAGGGCAGATACGCAGTATTTT; cdr3_aa: CSAREVPWERADTQYF
j_call: TRBJ1-6; clone_size: .; d_call: TRBD1; v_call: TRBV7-2; cdr3_nt: TGTGCCAGCAGCATGGGAGTGGGACAGGCAGGATCACCCCTCCACTTT; cdr3_aa: CASSMGVGQAGSPLHF
j_call: TRBJ1-2; clone_size: .; d_call: TRBD1; v_call: TRBV27; cdr3_nt: TGTGCCAGCAGTTTACGTACAGGGGATGGCTACACCTTC; cdr3_aa: CASSLRTGDGYTF
j_call: TRBJ2-3; clone_size: few; d_call: .; v_call: TRBV9; cdr3_nt: TGTGCCAGCAGCGTAGATGCGGACACCACAGATACGCAGTATTTT; cdr3_aa: CASSVDADTTDTQYF
j_call: TRBJ2-5; clone_size: .; d_call: TRBD2; v_call: TRBV27; cdr3_nt: TGTGCCAGCAGCTCCTCTAGCGGGGGGGCCTTCCAAGAGACCCAGTACTTC; cdr3_aa: CASSSSSGGAFQETQYF